Sequencing of this T cell receptor (beta chain) was carried out in a study of blood T cells in healthy people across ages. Germline CDR1 is MGHRA and CDR2 is YSYEKL. V was shortened by 2 bases and J by 0 bases, with 11 bases between the two germline ends. The CDR3 consists of 15 residues. A sample-barcoded 5' primer and a J-beta primer mix were used in a second PCR of roughly 6 to 12 cycles. TCRdb processed the 5' RACE reads anew with MiXCR; each CDR3 protein has one entry. The sample yields 1.8 million or so distinct CDR3 sequences, roughly 43% seen once. Total RNA extracted from each sample amounted to at least 6 micrograms. This clonotype has a count of ten or more.

The V call is TRBV4-1, the J call TRBJ2-7; D is uncertain. Sequenced material: blood. The receptor was derived from a human donor in good health. The CDR3 DNA reads as TGCGCCAGCAGCCAACAAACAGCCCTCTCCTACGAGCAGTACTTC. Amino acid sequence: CASSQQTALSYEQYF.